A selection of T cell receptor beta chains follows, all from one sample in a study of blood T cell repertoires in COVID-19. Sequenced by immunoSEQ multiplex PCR; TCRdb stores in-frame clones only, minus some. Among 40,000 to 50,000 clones listed, 65% to 90% were seen once. The sample comprised peripheral blood. These receptors were obtained from a woman at least 80 years old with acute or convalescent COVID-19. CDR3s include the opening cysteine and the closing phenylalanine or tryptophan. Fields, in order: J gene, V gene, D gene, clone size, CDR3 protein, CDR3 DNA. The D gene is left open where the match is weak. Some rows mark clone size as missing; the rest say once, few, many or name a class of expanded clone.

j_call: TRBJ2-5; v_call: TRBV6-1; d_call: TRBD2; clone_size: NA; cdr3_aa: CASSVSGGALGETQYF; cdr3_nt: TGTGCCAGCAGTGTCTCCGGGGGGGCCCTGGGAGAGACCCAGTACTTC
j_call: TRBJ1-5; v_call: TRBV6-5; d_call: NA; clone_size: NA; cdr3_aa: CASRAAGAGNQPQHF; cdr3_nt: TGTGCCAGCAGAGCTGCTGGGGCGGGCAATCAGCCCCAGCATTTT
j_call: TRBJ1-1; v_call: TRBV5-1; d_call: NA; clone_size: NA; cdr3_aa: CASSLVGGSSTEAFF; cdr3_nt: TGCGCCAGCAGCTTGGTAGGGGGTTCAAGCACTGAAGCTTTCTTT
j_call: TRBJ1-2; v_call: TRBV7-9; d_call: NA; clone_size: NA; cdr3_aa: CASSFDGRAVNYGYTF; cdr3_nt: TGTGCCAGCAGCTTCGATGGCAGGGCTGTAAACTATGGCTACACCTTC
j_call: TRBJ2-3; v_call: TRBV30; d_call: NA; clone_size: NA; cdr3_aa: CARAGGSTQYF; cdr3_nt: TGTGCCCGTGCTGGGGGGTCTACGCAGTATTTT
j_call: TRBJ2-2; v_call: TRBV24-1; d_call: TRBD1; clone_size: NA; cdr3_aa: CATSDDRGQDTGELFF; cdr3_nt: TGTGCCACCAGTGATGACAGGGGGCAGGACACCGGGGAGCTGTTTTTT
j_call: TRBJ2-7; v_call: TRBV18; d_call: NA; clone_size: NA; cdr3_aa: CASSRRTRATYEQYF; cdr3_nt: TGTGCCAGCTCCCGGCGGACAAGGGCGACCTACGAGCAGTACTTC
j_call: TRBJ1-5; v_call: TRBV2; d_call: NA; clone_size: NA; cdr3_aa: CASSEQISNQPQHF; cdr3_nt: TGTGCCAGCAGTGAACAAATTAGCAATCAGCCCCAGCATTTT
j_call: TRBJ1-6; v_call: TRBV6-6; d_call: NA; clone_size: NA; cdr3_aa: CASSRGRDSLNSPLHF; cdr3_nt: TGTGCCAGCAGTCGAGGGAGGGACTCCCTTAATTCACCCCTCCACTTT
j_call: TRBJ2-3; v_call: TRBV10-3; d_call: NA; clone_size: NA; cdr3_aa: CAISTQLTSTDTQYF; cdr3_nt: TGTGCCATCAGCACACAGCTAACTAGCACAGATACGCAGTATTTT
j_call: TRBJ1-1; v_call: TRBV5-4; d_call: TRBD1; clone_size: NA; cdr3_aa: CASSATGASTLTEAFF; cdr3_nt: TGTGCCAGCAGCGCCACAGGGGCCTCGACCCTCACTGAAGCTTTCTTT
j_call: TRBJ2-2; v_call: TRBV7-3; d_call: TRBD2; clone_size: NA; cdr3_aa: CASSSGVAGGTGELFF; cdr3_nt: TGTGCCAGCAGCTCCGGGGTAGCGGGGGGTACCGGGGAGCTGTTTTTT
j_call: TRBJ1-5; v_call: TRBV7-6; d_call: TRBD1; clone_size: NA; cdr3_aa: CASPRQGARRSQPQHF; cdr3_nt: TGTGCCAGCCCTCGGCAGGGGGCGCGAAGGTCTCAGCCCCAGCATTTT
j_call: TRBJ1-2; v_call: TRBV28; d_call: TRBD1; clone_size: once; cdr3_aa: CASRPGQGGGYTF; cdr3_nt: TGTGCCAGCAGACCCGGACAGGGAGGCGGCTACACCTTC
j_call: TRBJ1-1; v_call: TRBV7-2; d_call: NA; clone_size: NA; cdr3_aa: CASSRYTGVGTEAFF; cdr3_nt: TGTGCCAGCAGCCGGTATACCGGGGTGGGCACTGAAGCTTTCTTT
j_call: TRBJ1-5; v_call: TRBV6-6; d_call: NA; clone_size: NA; cdr3_aa: CASSLDSFNQPQHF; cdr3_nt: TGTGCCAGCAGTTTGGACAGCTTCAATCAGCCCCAGCATTTT
j_call: TRBJ2-1; v_call: TRBV7-2; d_call: NA; clone_size: NA; cdr3_aa: CASSLAEHNEQFF; cdr3_nt: TGTGCCAGCAGCTTAGCCGAGCACAATGAGCAGTTCTTC
j_call: TRBJ1-5; v_call: TRBV5-1; d_call: NA; clone_size: NA; cdr3_aa: CASSLEGDSNQPQHF; cdr3_nt: TGCGCCAGCAGCTTGGAGGGGGATAGCAATCAGCCCCAGCATTTT
j_call: TRBJ2-4; v_call: TRBV30; d_call: TRBD2; clone_size: NA; cdr3_aa: CAWHPPPGLAGPLAKNIQYF; cdr3_nt: TGTGCCTGGCACCCTCCCCCGGGACTAGCGGGTCCGCTAGCCAAAAACATTCAGTACTTC
j_call: TRBJ2-7; v_call: TRBV7-3; d_call: NA; clone_size: NA; cdr3_aa: CASSLSGQSPYEQYF; cdr3_nt: TGTGCCAGCAGCTTAAGCGGACAGAGTCCCTACGAGCAGTACTTC
j_call: TRBJ2-5; v_call: TRBV3-1/TRBV3-2; d_call: TRBD2; clone_size: NA; cdr3_aa: CASGRSGAPETQYF; cdr3_nt: TGTGCCAGCGGGAGGAGCGGGGCCCCGGAGACCCAGTACTTC
j_call: TRBJ1-4; v_call: TRBV7-9; d_call: NA; clone_size: NA; cdr3_aa: CAVKGQLNEKLFF; cdr3_nt: TGTGCCGTTAAGGGGCAGCTTAATGAAAAACTGTTTTTT
j_call: TRBJ2-1; v_call: TRBV11-3; d_call: NA; clone_size: NA; cdr3_aa: CASSLDGSGVNEQFF; cdr3_nt: TGTGCCAGCAGCCTCGACGGTTCCGGGGTCAATGAGCAGTTCTTC
j_call: TRBJ1-5; v_call: TRBV4-1; d_call: NA; clone_size: once; cdr3_aa: CASSQTGGSNQPQHF; cdr3_nt: TGCGCCAGCAGCCAAACGGGGGGGAGCAATCAGCCCCAGCATTTT
j_call: TRBJ1-5; v_call: TRBV11-2; d_call: TRBD1; clone_size: NA; cdr3_aa: CASSIDRVGQPQHF; cdr3_nt: TGTGCCAGCAGCATCGACAGGGTCGGGCAGCCCCAGCATTTT
j_call: TRBJ2-1; v_call: TRBV4-2; d_call: TRBD2; clone_size: few; cdr3_aa: CASSPAGLAGGYNEQFF; cdr3_nt: TGTGCCAGCAGCCCAGCGGGACTAGCGGGGGGCTACAATGAGCAGTTCTTC